This TCR beta chain was captured by sequencing in a study of cytomegalovirus exposure and HLA in healthy donors. Per the germline V gene, CDR1 is LGHNA and CDR2 is YNFKEQ. This CDR3 is 18 amino acids long. Trimming removed 2 bases from V and 5 bases from J, with 25 bases in between. The PCR employed 60 Vbeta primers together with 13 Jbeta primers. Using immunoSEQ multiplex PCR, the repertoire was profiled, and TCRdb retains in-frame clones only, with some absent. The sample records some 250,000 clones, around 76% being singletons. Study results and caveats: Sequence variants that were highly shared formed a cluster that was likely a sequencing artifact. What a later analysis reportedly showed was that an Asian-associated ancestry cluster had fewer N-insertions than the roughly 670-donor mean.

Comment on this clone: Its antigen is still unknown.

Sequenced input: PBMCs. The sequence came from a woman between 35 and 50 years old in good health and CMV-seropositive. The chain joins TRBV4-2 to TRBJ2-7, with D possibly being TRBD1 (6 bases). In nucleotides, the CDR3 is TGTGCCAGCAGCCAACTCTCTGGGGCCGGGACAAGAGTCCACGAGCAGTACTTC. Encoded protein: CASSQLSGAGTRVHEQYF.